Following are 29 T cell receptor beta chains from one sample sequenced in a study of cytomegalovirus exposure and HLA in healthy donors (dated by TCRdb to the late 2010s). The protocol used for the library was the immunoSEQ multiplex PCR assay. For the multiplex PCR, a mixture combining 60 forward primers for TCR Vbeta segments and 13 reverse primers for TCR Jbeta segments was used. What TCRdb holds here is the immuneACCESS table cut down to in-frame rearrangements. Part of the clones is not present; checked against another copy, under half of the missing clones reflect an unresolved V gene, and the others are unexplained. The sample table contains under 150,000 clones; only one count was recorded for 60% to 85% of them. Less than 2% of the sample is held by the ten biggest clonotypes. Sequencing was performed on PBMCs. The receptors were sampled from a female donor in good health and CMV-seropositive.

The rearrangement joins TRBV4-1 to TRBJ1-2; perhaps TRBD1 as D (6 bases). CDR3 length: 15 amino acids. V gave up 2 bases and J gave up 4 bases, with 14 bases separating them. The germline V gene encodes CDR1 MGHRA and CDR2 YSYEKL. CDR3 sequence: CASSQLAGQPYGYTF. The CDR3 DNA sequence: TGCGCCAGCAGCCAACTAGCAGGACAGCCCTATGGCTACACCTTC.

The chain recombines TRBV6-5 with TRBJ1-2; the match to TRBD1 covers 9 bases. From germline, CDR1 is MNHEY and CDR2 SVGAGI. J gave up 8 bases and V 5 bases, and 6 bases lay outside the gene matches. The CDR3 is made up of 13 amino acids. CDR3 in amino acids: CASSMTGGRGYTF. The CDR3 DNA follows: TGTGCCAGCAGTATGACAGGGGGTCGGGGCTACACCTTC.

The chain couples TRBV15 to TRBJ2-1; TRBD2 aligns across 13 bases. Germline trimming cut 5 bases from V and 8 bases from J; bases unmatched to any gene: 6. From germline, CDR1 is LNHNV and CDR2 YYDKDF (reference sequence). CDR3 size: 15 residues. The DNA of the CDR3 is TGTGCCACCAGCGGCAGGACTAGCGGGAGTTATGAGCAGTTCTTC. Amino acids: CATSGRTSGSYEQFF.

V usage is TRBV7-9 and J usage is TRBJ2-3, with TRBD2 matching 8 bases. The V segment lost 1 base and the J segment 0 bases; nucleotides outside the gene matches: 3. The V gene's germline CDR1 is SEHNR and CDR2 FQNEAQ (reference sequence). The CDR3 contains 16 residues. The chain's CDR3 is CASSLDLAGSTDTQYF. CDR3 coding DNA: TGTGCCAGCAGCTTAGATTTAGCGGGGAGCACAGATACGCAGTATTTT.

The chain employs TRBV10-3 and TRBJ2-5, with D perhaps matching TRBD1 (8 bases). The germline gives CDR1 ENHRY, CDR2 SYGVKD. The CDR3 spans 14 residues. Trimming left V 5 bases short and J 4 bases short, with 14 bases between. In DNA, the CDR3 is TGTGCCATCAGTTTGACAGGGGAGGGAGAGACCCAGTACTTC. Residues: CAISLTGEGETQYF.

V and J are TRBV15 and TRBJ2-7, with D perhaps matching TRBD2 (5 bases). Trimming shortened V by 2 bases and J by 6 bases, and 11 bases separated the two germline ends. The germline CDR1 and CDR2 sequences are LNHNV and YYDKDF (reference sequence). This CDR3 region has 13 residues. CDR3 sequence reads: CATSRIQGSEQYF. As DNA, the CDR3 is TGTGCCACCAGCAGAATTCAAGGGAGCGAGCAGTACTTC. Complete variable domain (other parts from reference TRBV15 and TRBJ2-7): DAMVIQNPRYQVTQFGKPVTLSCSQTLNHNVMYWYQQKSSQAPKLLFHYYDKDFNNEADTPDNFQSRRPNTSFCFLDIRSPGLGDTAMYLCATSRIQGSEQYFGPGTRLTVT.

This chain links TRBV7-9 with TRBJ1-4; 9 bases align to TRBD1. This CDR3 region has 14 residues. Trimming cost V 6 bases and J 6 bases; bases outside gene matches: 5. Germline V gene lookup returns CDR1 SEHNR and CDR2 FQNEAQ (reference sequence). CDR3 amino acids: CASRTTGGDEKLFF. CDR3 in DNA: TGTGCCAGCAGAACAACAGGGGGCGATGAAAAACTGTTTTTT.

CDR3 nucleotides: TGCGCCAGCAGCCAAGATCCTAGCGGTACCTACAATGAGCAGTTCTTC. It translates to CASSQDPSGTYNEQFF. This chain links TRBV4-1 with TRBJ2-1, with 7 bases fitting TRBD2. J gave up 2 bases and V 0 bases, and 4 bases lay outside the gene matches. The CDR3 loop spans 16 amino acids. Per germline, CDR1 MGHRA and CDR2 YSYEKL.

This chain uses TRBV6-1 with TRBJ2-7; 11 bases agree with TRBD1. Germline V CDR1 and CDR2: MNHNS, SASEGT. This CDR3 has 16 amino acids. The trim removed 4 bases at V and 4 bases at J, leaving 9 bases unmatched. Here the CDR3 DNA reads TGTGCCAGCAGTGGTACGACCGGGACAGGGGGTTACGAGCAGTACTTC. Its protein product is CASSGTTGTGGYEQYF.

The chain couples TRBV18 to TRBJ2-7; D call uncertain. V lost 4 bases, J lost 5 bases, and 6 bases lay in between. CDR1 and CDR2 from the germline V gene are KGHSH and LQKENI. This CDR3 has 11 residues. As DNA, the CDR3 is TGTGCCAGCTCACGCGGCGACGAGCAGTACTTC. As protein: CASSRGDEQYF.

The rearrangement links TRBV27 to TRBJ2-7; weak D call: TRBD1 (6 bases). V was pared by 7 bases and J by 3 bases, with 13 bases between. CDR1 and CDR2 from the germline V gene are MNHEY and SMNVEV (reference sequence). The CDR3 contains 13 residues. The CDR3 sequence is CASTPQGIYEQYF. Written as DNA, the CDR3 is TGTGCCAGCACCCCTCAGGGGATCTACGAGCAGTACTTC.

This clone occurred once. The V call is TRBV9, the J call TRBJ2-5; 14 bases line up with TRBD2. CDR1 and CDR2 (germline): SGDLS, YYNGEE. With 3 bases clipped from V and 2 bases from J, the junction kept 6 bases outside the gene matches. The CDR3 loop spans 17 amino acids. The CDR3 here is CASSGGTSGGLQETQYF. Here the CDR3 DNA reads TGTGCCAGCAGCGGAGGGACTAGCGGGGGCCTACAAGAGACCCAGTACTTC.

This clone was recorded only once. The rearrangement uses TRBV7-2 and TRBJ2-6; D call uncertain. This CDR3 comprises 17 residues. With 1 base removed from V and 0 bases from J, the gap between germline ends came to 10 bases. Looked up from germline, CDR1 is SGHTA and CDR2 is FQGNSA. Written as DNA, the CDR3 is TGTGCCAGCAGCTTAGGGTCACCGAGCTCTGGGGCCAACGTCCTGACTTTC. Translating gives CASSLGSPSSGANVLTF.

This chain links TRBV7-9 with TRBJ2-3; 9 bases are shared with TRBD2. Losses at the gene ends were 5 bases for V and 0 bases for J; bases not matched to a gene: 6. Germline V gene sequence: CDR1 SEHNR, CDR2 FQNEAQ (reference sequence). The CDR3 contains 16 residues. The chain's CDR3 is CASSHSLAGSTDTQYF. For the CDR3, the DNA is TGTGCCAGCAGCCACTCCCTAGCGGGGAGCACAGATACGCAGTATTTT.

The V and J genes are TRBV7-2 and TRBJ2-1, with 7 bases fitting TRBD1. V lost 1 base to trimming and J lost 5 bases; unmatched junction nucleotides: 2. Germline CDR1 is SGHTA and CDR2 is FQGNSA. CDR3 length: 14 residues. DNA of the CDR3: TGTGCCAGCAGCTTAGGACAGGGAAACAATGAGCAGTTCTTC. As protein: CASSLGQGNNEQFF.

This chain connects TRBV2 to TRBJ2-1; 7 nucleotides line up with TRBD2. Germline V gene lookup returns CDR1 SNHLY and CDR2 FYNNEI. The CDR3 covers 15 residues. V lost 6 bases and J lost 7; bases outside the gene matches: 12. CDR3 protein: CASRPLAQTPNEQFF. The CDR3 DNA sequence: TGTGCCAGCAGACCACTAGCGCAGACGCCAAATGAGCAGTTCTTC.

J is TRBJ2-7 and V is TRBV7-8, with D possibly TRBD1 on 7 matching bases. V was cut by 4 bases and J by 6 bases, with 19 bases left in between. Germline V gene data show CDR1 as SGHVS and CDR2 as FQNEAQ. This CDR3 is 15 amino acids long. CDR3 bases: TGTGCCAGCAGCTACCGGACAGGCCCGCGGGGCGAGCAGTACTTC. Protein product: CASSYRTGPRGEQYF.

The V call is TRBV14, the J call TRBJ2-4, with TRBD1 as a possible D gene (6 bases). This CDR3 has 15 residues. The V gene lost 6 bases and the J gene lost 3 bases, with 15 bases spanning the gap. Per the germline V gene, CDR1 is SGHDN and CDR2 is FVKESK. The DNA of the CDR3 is TGTGCCAGCAGTCATAGTCGGGACAACAAAAACATTCAGTACTTC. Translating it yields CASSHSRDNKNIQYF.

The DNA for the CDR3 is TGCGCCAGCAGCTTGACGGACACCCAGGAGCAGTACTTC. Translation: CASSLTDTQEQYF. The chain is built from TRBV5-1 and TRBJ2-7, with D possibly TRBD1 on 5 matching bases. The CDR3 has 13 amino acids. Germline V gene sequence: CDR1 SGHRS, CDR2 YFSETQ. With 1 base removed from V and 7 bases from J, the gap between germline ends came to 12 bases.

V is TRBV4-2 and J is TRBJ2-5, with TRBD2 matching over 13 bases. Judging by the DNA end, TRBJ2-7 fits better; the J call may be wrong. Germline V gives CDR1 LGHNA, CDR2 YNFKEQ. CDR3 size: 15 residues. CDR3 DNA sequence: TGTGCCAGCAGCCAAGTGGGACTAGCGGGGTTCGAGCAGTACTTC. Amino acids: CASSQVGLAGFEQYF.

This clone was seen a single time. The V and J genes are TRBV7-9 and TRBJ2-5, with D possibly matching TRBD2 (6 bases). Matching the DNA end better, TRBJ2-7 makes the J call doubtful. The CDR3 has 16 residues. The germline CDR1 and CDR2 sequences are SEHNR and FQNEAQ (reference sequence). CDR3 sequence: CASSLSYGSTLYEQYF. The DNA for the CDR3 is TGTGCCAGCAGCTTATCTTACGGGAGCACCCTGTACGAGCAGTACTTC.

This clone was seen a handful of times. The CDR3 coding sequence is TGCGCCAGCAGCTTGGGGACTAGCGGGGGGAAACCCCACTACGAGCAGTACTTC. Translation gives CASSLGTSGGKPHYEQYF. V is TRBV5-1 and J is TRBJ2-7; 14 nucleotides line up with TRBD2. The J segment lost 3 bases and the V segment lost 0 bases, leaving 8 bases of the junction unmatched. The CDR3 is 18 amino acids. CDR1 is SGHRS, CDR2 YFSETQ, per germline.

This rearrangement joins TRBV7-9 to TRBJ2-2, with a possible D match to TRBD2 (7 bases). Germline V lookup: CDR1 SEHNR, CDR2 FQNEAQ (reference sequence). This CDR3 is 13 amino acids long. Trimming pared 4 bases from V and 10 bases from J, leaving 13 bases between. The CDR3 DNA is TGTGCCAGCAGCTGGGGGGGGCGCGTGGAGCTGTTTTTT. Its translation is CASSWGGRVELFF.

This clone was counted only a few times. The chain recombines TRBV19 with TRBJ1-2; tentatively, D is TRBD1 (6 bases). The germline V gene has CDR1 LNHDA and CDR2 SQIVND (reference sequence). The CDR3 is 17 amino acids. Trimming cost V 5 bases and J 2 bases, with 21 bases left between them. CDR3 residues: CASSSRGQSSSNYGYTF. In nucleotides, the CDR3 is TGTGCCAGTAGTTCAAGAGGACAGAGCTCTTCAAACTATGGCTACACCTTC.

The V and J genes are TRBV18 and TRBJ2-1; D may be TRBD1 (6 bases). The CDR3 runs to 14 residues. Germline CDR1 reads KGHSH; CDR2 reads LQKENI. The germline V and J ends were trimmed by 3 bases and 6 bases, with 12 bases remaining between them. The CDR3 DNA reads TGTGCCAGCTCACCTCAGGGGCTCGTCAATGAGCAGTTCTTC. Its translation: CASSPQGLVNEQFF.

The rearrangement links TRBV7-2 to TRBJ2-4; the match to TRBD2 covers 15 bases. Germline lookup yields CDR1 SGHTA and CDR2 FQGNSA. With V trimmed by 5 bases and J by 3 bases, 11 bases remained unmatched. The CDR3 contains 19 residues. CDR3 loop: CASSRRTSGGAMDKNIQYF. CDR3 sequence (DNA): TGTGCCAGCAGCCGCCGGACTAGCGGGGGGGCTATGGACAAAAACATTCAGTACTTC.

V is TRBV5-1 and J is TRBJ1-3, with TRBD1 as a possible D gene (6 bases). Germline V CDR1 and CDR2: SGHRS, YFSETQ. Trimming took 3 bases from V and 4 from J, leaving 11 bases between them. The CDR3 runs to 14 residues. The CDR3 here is CASSSGTKGNTIYF. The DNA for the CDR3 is TGCGCCAGCAGCTCCGGGACAAAAGGAAACACCATATATTTT.

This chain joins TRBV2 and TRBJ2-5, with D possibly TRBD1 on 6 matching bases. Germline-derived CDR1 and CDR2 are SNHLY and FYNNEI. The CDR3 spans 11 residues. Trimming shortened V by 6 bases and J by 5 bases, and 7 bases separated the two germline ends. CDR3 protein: CASSQGETQYF. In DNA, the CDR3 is TGTGCCAGCAGCCAGGGGGAGACCCAGTACTTC.

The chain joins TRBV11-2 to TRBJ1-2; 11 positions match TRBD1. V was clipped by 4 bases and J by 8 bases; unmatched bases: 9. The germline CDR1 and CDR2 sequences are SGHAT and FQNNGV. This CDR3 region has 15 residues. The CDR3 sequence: CASSYRDRGARGYTF. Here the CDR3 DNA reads TGTGCCAGCAGCTACCGGGACAGGGGGGCGAGGGGCTACACCTTC. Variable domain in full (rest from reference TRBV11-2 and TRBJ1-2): EAGVAQSPRYKIIEKRQSVAFWCNPISGHATLYWYQQILGQGPKLLIQFQNNGVVDDSQLPKDRFSAERLKGVDSTLKIQPAKLEDSAVYLCASSYRDRGARGYTFGSGTRLTVV.